One sample yielded the 3 T cell receptor beta chains listed below, sequenced in a study of cytomegalovirus exposure and HLA in healthy donors (dated by TCRdb to about 2017). The receptor library was made with the immunoSEQ multiplex PCR assay. A mixture of 60 forward primers for TCR Vbeta segments and 13 reverse primers for TCR Jbeta segments was used in the multiplex PCR. TCRdb re-hosts the immuneACCESS table, in-frame sequences only. Its copies lack some clones; in the studies checked, an unresolved V gene accounts for under half of them, and the cause for the rest is not known. The table for this sample lists 140,000 to 150,000 clones; 65% to 80% of them were counted only once. Around 3.7% of the sample lies in the top ten. Sequencing input: PBMCs. All receptors derive from a male donor in good health and CMV-seronegative.

The genes are TRBV2 and TRBJ2-7, with 7 bases fitting TRBD1. The germline V gene encodes CDR1 SNHLY and CDR2 FYNNEI. The CDR3 sequence is 15 residues long. V dropped 4 bases and J dropped 0; count of bases not matched to a gene: 6. CDR3 nucleotide sequence: TGTGCCAGCAGTGGGACCGGGACAGACTCCTACGAGCAGTACTTC. This gives the protein CASSGTGTDSYEQYF.

This clone was found once. The chain recombines TRBV7-6 with TRBJ2-5; 9 bases are a match to TRBD2. Germline CDR1 reads SGHVS; CDR2 reads FNYEAQ. V shed 4 bases and J 4 bases; nucleotides not matched to a gene: 7. The CDR3 is 15 amino acids. This CDR3 reads CASSSLAGAGETQYF. The CDR3 coding sequence is TGTGCCAGCAGCTCCTTAGCGGGGGCGGGAGAGACCCAGTACTTC.

This chain joins TRBV13 and TRBJ2-1; perhaps TRBD1 as D (5 bases). V was shortened by 2 bases and J by 3 bases, with 8 bases between the two germline ends. This CDR3 comprises 14 residues. Looked up from germline, CDR1 is PRHDT and CDR2 is FYEKMQ (reference sequence). CDR3 protein: CASSLSQVYNEQFF. The CDR3 coding sequence is TGTGCCAGCAGCTTATCACAGGTCTACAATGAGCAGTTCTTC.